This T cell receptor (beta chain) was sequenced for a study of blood T cell repertoires in COVID-19. The wider study: From T cells, B-cell-depleted T cells, or PBMCs came the material, which was cDNA or gDNA.

Across about two dozen US areas, participants ranged in age from roughly 18 to 95 years. Sequenced by immunoSEQ multiplex PCR; TCRdb stores in-frame clones only, minus some. The data hold approximately 300,000 clones, with approximately 89% observed a single time. This receptor was identified in a woman between 25 and 40 years old who had recovered from COVID-19. Sequencing input: PBMCs or T cells enriched from blood (not recorded which).

For the CDR3, the DNA is TGCGCCAGCAGCCGAAAGGGGCAGGGGGATCAGGGCTACACCTTC. Its translation: CASSRKGQGDQGYTF. The gene calls are TRBV5-1 and TRBJ1-2; 7 bases map to TRBD1. Germline lookup yields CDR1 SGHRS and CDR2 YFSETQ. With V trimmed by 4 bases and J by 8 bases, 14 bases remained unmatched. The CDR3 totals 15 residues.